These 15 T cell receptor beta chains came from one sample sequenced in a study of blood T cells in healthy people across ages. For the second PCR, which ran for about 6 to 11 cycles, a sample-barcoded 5' primer and a J-beta primer mix were used. TCRdb reanalysed the 5' RACE reads using MiXCR and keeps one entry per CDR3 protein. The sample comprises roughly 2 million distinct CDR3 sequences, just under 50% of which are singletons, and approximately 2% rests with the top ten. The sequenced material came from blood. The source of these receptors is a woman in her 40s in good health.

This clonotype has more than one count but fewer than ten. The V gene is TRBV29-1, the J gene TRBJ2-1; 8 bases are shared with TRBD1. The CDR3 consists of 16 residues. V shed 6 bases and J 2 bases; nucleotides not matched to a gene: 12. Germline values: CDR1 SQVTM, CDR2 ANQGSEA. Here the CDR3 reads CSVSPSHRGTYNEQFF. Here the CDR3 DNA reads TGCAGCGTCTCACCAAGCCACAGGGGGACCTACAATGAGCAGTTCTTC.

This sequence joins TRBV29-1 and TRBJ2-1, with TRBD1 matching over 8 bases. The V segment lost 2 bases and the J segment 9 bases; nucleotides outside the gene matches: 12. CDR3 length: 15 amino acids. The germline CDR1 and CDR2 sequences are SQVTM and ANQGSEA. CDR3 sequence (DNA): TGCAGCGTTGAAACGTTGGGCAGGGGGCCCGGTGAGCAGTTCTTC. As protein: CSVETLGRGPGEQFF.

With regard to this clonotype: One end of the junction is discordant with germline, which a read error may explain. This chain joins TRBV7-9 and TRBJ2-2; D is unclear. The germline V gene has CDR1 SEHNR and CDR2 FQNEAQ (reference sequence). The CDR3 contains 10 residues. The CDR3 is CAGSFRELFF. CDR3 DNA sequence: TGTGCCGGCAGCTTCCGGGAGCTGTTTTTT.

This clonotype was found a few times. The V gene is TRBV5-6, the J gene TRBJ2-6, with TRBD1 identical over 7 bases. In germline, CDR1 is SGHDT, CDR2 YYEEEE. The CDR3 totals 15 residues. The junction had 5 bases not matched to a gene; V was cut back by 2 bases and J by 6 bases. Here the CDR3 reads CASSLRDSAANVLTF. The CDR3 DNA reads TGTGCCAGCAGCTTAAGGGACAGTGCGGCCAACGTCCTGACTTTC. The full variable domain, with the rest looked up from reference TRBV5-6 and TRBJ2-6, is DAGVTQSPTHLIKTRGQQVTLRCSPKSGHDTVSWYQQALGQGPQFIFQYYEEEERQRGNFPDRFSGHQFPNYSSELNVNALLLGDSALYLCASSLRDSAANVLTFGAGSRLTVL.

The chain joins TRBV20-1 to TRBJ2-2; D may be TRBD2 (6 bases). Trimming shortened V by 8 bases and J by 2 bases, and 15 bases separated the two germline ends. The CDR3 consists of 14 residues. Germline V CDR1 and CDR2: DFQATT, SNEGSKA (reference sequence). CDR3 sequence reads: CSSRTGLNTGELFF. For the CDR3, the DNA is TGCAGTTCCCGTACGGGACTCAACACCGGGGAGCTGTTTTTT.

This clonotype has just a few counts. The chain uses TRBV29-1 and TRBJ2-7; D possibly corresponds to TRBD1 (6 bases). The germline gives CDR1 SQVTM, CDR2 ANQGSEA. V was trimmed by 5 bases and J by 3 bases, leaving 20 bases between them. The CDR3 is 15 residues long. CDR3 bases: TGCAGCGTTAATACAGGGTCTCGAGGGGACTACGAGCAGTACTTC. The encoded protein is CSVNTGSRGDYEQYF.

The chain carries TRBV11-2 and TRBJ2-5, with D tentatively TRBD1 (6 bases). Germline values: CDR1 SGHAT, CDR2 FQNNGV. V lost 1 base and J lost 0, with 12 bases in between. This CDR3 is built from 16 residues. CDR3 loop: CASSLGGRPYQETQYF. The CDR3 DNA reads as TGTGCCAGCAGCTTAGGGGGGCGGCCGTACCAAGAGACCCAGTACTTC. Variable domain in full (rest from reference TRBV11-2 and TRBJ2-5): EAGVAQSPRYKIIEKRQSVAFWCNPISGHATLYWYQQILGQGPKLLIQFQNNGVVDDSQLPKDRFSAERLKGVDSTLKIQPAKLEDSAVYLCASSLGGRPYQETQYFGPGTRLLVL.

This clonotype was picked up a small number of times. The rearrangement uses TRBV7-9 and TRBJ2-6, with D unclear. The CDR3 runs to 16 residues. Trimming pared 2 bases from V and 2 bases from J, leaving 10 bases between. CDR1 SEHNR and CDR2 FQNEAQ come from the germline V gene (reference sequence). The CDR3 protein is CASSLIEETGANVLTF. The CDR3 nucleotides are TGTGCCAGCAGCTTAATTGAGGAGACTGGGGCCAACGTCCTGACTTTC.

This clonotype came up a few times. The J gene is TRBJ2-3, the V gene TRBV20-1; 8 nucleotides align to TRBD2. V lost 4 bases and J lost 3; bases outside the gene matches: 6. The CDR3 spans 14 residues. Germline values: CDR1 DFQATT, CDR2 SNEGSKA (reference sequence). The CDR3 DNA reads as TGCAGTGCTATACCCGGGACTAGAACAGATACGCAGTATTTT. Translating gives CSAIPGTRTDTQYF.

This rearrangement joins TRBV7-2 to TRBJ2-1, with 8 positions matching TRBD2. The germline CDR1 and CDR2 sequences are SGHTA and FQGNSA. The V gene end was trimmed by 7 bases and the J gene end by 6 bases; junction bases not matched to a gene: 5. The CDR3 extends over 13 amino acids. The CDR3 bases are TGTGCCAGCACTTTCGCGGGGGGCAATGAGCAGTTCTTC. This encodes CASTFAGGNEQFF.

The V and J genes are TRBV2 and TRBJ2-3; TRBD2 is a possible D gene (6 bases). V lost 8 bases and J 2 bases, leaving 17 bases between the germline ends. Germline lookup yields CDR1 SNHLY and CDR2 FYNNEI. The CDR3 loop spans 15 amino acids. The DNA of the CDR3 is TGTGCCAGCGGGGGAGCTAGCGCAATCACAGATACGCAGTATTTT. Translated, it gives CASGGASAITDTQYF.

The chain has TRBV6-2 or TRBV6-3 and TRBJ2-3; no definite D call. CDR3 length equals 15 residues. Germline V gene sequence: CDR1 MNHEY, CDR2 SVGEGT. V lost 0 bases to trimming and J lost 0 bases, with 7 bases between them. The CDR3 region has the DNA TGTGCCAGCAGTTACTCGACCCGTAGCACAGATACGCAGTATTTT. It codes for CASSYSTRSTDTQYF.

The gene calls are TRBV20-1 and TRBJ2-5, with a weak D call TRBD1 (6 bases). The V gene lost 3 bases and the J gene lost 4 bases, with 24 bases spanning the gap. The CDR3 is 17 amino acids. Per germline, CDR1 DFQATT and CDR2 SNEGSKA (reference sequence). The CDR3 DNA follows: TGCAGTGCTAGGGCTGGGGGCCCGCAGGAAGATCCAGAGACCCAGTACTTC. Translated, it gives CSARAGGPQEDPETQYF.

The chain joins TRBV20-1 to TRBJ2-6, with D unresolved. The V gene lost 1 base and the J gene lost 0 bases, with 7 bases spanning the gap. The CDR3 runs 15 residues. Germline CDR1 DFQATT, CDR2 SNEGSKA (reference sequence). Written as DNA, the CDR3 is TGCAGTGCTAGAGCACATCCCTCTGGGGCCAACGTCCTGACTTTC. This codes for CSARAHPSGANVLTF.

A single count supports this clonotype. The rearrangement links TRBV29-1 to TRBJ2-7; D possibly matches TRBD1 or TRBD2 (6 bases each). From germline, CDR1 is SQVTM and CDR2 ANQGSEA. The V end was cut by 5 bases, the J end by 4 bases, with 15 bases between. The CDR3 runs 13 residues. The DNA for the CDR3 is TGCAGCGTTAACGGGGGCAGTGAGTACGAGCAGTACTTC. Translation: CSVNGGSEYEQYF.